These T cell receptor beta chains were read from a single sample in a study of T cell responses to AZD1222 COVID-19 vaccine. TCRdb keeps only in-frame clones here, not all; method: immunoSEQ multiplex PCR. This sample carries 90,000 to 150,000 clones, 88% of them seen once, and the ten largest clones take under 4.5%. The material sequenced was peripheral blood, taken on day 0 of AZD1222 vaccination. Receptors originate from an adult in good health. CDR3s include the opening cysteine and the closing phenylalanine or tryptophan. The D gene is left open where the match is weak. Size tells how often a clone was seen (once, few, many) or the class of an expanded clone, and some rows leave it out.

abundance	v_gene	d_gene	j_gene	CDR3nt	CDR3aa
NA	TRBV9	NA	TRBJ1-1	TGTGCCAGCAGCGCCCACCCCGGTCCGAACACTGAAGCTTTCTTT	CASSAHPGPNTEAFF
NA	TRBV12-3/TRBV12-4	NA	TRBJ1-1	TGTGCCAGCGTGGTCTTCGGGGGAACTGAAGCTTTCTTT	CASVVFGGTEAFF
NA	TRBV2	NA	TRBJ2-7	TGTGCCAGCATTCGCCCCCCTGCTGGCGAGCAGTACTTC	CASIRPPAGEQYF
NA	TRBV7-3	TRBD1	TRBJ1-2	TGTGCCAGCAGCCCCCCTTCCACAGGGGCAGAGGGCTACACCTTC	CASSPPSTGAEGYTF
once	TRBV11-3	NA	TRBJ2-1	TGTGCCAGCAGCTTGGGGGGCAGGTCCTACAATGAGCAGTTCTTC	CASSLGGRSYNEQFF
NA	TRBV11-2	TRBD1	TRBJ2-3	TGTGCCAGCAGCTTCGGGACAGCAGATACGCAGTATTTT	CASSFGTADTQYF
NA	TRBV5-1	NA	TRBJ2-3	TGCGCCAGCAGCTTTGGTGGGGGGTTTGGAGATACGCAGTATTTT	CASSFGGGFGDTQYF
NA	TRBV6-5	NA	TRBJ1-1	TGTGCCAGCAGCGGGACGGCATTGAACACTGAAGCTTTCTTT	CASSGTALNTEAFF
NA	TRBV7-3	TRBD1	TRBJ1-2	TGTGCCAGCAGCTTAACGTTCGGGGACAGGGATGGCTACACCTTC	CASSLTFGDRDGYTF
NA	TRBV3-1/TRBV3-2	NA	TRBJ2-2	TGTGCCAGCAGCTCGGCGCGGAGTGCGAACACCGGGGAGCTGTTTTTT	CASSSARSANTGELFF
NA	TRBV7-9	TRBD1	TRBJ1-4	TGTGCCAGCAGCTCCCCGATGGACAGGGCTTTTGAAAAACTGTTTTTT	CASSSPMDRAFEKLFF
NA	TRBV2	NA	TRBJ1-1	TGTGCCAGCAGTCGTAGGAACACTGAAGCTTTCTTT	CASSRRNTEAFF
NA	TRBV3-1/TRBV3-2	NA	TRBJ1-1	TGTGCCAGCAACAACAGGCGCATGAACACTGAAGCTTTCTTT	CASNNRRMNTEAFF
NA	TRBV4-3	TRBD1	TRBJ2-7	TGCGCCAGCAGCCAAGGGGGGACAGATTACGAGCAGTACTTC	CASSQGGTDYEQYF
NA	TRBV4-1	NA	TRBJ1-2	TGCGCCAGCAGCCCCCTGGGGCAGGGAGGAGGCTACACCTTC	CASSPLGQGGGYTF
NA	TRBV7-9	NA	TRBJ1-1	TGTGCCAGCAGCTTAGCTTCAGGGAACACTGAAGCTTTCTTT	CASSLASGNTEAFF
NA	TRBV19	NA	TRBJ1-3	TGTGCCAGTAGTATCCAAGACAGGCCGCTCTCTGGAAACACCATATATTTT	CASSIQDRPLSGNTIYF
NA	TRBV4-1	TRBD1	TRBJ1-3	TGCGCCAGCAGCCGCGAACAGGGGTCACGCTCTGGAAACACCATATATTTT	CASSREQGSRSGNTIYF
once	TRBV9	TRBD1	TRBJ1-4	TGTGCCAGCAGCCCCCGGACAGGGCTATCTAATGAAAAACTGTTTTTT	CASSPRTGLSNEKLFF
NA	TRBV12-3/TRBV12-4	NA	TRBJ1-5	TGTGCCAGCAGCACTTTCAGGGATCAGCCCCAGCATTTT	CASSTFRDQPQHF
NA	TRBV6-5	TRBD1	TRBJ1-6	TGTGCCAGCAGTTACTCCGGCAGGGGGCAAGGGTCACCCCTCCACTTT	CASSYSGRGQGSPLHF
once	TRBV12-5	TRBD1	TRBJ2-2	TGTGCTAGTGGTTTGTACCGGACAGGGGGCTCGTTCGGGGAGCTGTTTTTT	CASGLYRTGGSFGELFF
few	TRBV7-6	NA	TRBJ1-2	TGTGCCAGCAGCTTAGGGACAGCAAACTATGGCTACACCTTC	CASSLGTANYGYTF
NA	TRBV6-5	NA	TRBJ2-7	TGTGCCAGCAGTTACGACAGGTTGAAAGTCGAGCAGTACTTC	CASSYDRLKVEQYF
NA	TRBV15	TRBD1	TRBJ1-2	TGTGCCACCAGCAGAGACGGGACAGGTCGGGGTGGCTACACCTTC	CATSRDGTGRGGYTF
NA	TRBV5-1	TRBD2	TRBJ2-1	TGCGCCAGCAGCCCGAGCGGGGGATTCTACAATGAGCAGTTCTTC	CASSPSGGFYNEQFF
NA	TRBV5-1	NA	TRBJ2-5	TGCGCCAGCAGCTTCGTGCTTGGGGAGACCCAGTACTTC	CASSFVLGETQYF
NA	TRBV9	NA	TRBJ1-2	TGTGCCAGCAGCGTATTGTCCGGGACTATTGGCTACACCTTC	CASSVLSGTIGYTF
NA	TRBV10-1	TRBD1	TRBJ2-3	TGCGCCAGCAGTGAGTCGGGGACAGGCACAGATACGCAGTATTTT	CASSESGTGTDTQYF